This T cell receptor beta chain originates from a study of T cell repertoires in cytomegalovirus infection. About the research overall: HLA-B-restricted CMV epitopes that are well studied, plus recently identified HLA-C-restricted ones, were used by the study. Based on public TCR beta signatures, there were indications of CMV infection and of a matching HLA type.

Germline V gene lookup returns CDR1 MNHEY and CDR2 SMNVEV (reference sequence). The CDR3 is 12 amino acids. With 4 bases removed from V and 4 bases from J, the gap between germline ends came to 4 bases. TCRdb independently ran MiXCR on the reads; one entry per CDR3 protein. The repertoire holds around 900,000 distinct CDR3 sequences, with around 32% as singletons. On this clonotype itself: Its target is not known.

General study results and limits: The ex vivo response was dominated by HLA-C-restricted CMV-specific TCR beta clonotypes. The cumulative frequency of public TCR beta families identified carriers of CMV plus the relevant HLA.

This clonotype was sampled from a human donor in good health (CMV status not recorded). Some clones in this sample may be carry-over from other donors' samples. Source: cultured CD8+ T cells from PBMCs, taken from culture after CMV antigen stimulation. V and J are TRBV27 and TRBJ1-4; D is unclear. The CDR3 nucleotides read TGTGCCAGCAGTTCCTATAATGAAAAACTGTTTTTT. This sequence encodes CASSSYNEKLFF.